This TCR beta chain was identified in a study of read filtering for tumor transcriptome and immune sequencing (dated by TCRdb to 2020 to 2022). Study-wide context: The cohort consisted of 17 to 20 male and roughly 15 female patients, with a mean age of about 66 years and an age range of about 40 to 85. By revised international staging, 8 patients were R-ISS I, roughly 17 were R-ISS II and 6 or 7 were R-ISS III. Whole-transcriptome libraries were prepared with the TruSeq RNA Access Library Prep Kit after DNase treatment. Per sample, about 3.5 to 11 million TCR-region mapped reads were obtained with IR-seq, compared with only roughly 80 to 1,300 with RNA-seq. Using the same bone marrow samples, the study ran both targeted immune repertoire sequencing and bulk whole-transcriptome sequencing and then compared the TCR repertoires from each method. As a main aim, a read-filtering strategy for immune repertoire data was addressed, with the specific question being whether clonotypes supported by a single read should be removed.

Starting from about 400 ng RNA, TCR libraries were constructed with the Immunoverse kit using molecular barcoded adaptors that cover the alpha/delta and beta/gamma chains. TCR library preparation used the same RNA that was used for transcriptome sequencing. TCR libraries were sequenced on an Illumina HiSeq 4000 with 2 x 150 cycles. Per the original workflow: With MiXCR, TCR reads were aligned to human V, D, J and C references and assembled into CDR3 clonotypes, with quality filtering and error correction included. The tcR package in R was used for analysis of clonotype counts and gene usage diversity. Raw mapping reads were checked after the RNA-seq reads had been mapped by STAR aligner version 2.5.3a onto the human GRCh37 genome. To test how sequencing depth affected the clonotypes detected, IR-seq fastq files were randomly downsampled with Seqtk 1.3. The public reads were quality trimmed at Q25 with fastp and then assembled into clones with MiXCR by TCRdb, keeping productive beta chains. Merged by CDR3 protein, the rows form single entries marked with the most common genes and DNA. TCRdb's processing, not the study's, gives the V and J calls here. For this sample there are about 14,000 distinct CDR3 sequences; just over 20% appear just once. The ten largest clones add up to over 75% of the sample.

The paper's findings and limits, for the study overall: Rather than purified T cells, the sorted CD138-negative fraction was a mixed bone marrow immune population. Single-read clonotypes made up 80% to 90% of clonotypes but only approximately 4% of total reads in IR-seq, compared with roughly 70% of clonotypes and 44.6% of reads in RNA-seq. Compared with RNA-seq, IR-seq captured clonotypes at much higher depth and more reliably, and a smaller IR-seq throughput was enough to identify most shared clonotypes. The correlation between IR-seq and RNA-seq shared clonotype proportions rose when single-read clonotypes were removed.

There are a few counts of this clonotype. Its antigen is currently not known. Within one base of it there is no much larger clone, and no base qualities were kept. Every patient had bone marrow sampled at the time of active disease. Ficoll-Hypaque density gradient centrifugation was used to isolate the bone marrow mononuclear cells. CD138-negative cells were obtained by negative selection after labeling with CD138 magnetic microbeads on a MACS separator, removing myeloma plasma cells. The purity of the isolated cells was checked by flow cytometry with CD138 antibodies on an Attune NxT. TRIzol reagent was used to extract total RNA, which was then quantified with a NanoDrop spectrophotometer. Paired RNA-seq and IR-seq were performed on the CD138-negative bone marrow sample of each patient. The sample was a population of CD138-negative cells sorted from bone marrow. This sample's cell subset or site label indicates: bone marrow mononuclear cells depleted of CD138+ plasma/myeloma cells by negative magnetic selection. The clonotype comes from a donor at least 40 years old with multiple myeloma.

The CDR3 protein: CASSDPLAGSSSGNTIYF. The DNA is as follows: TGTGCCAGCAGTGACCCCCTGGCAGGAAGCAGCTCTGGAAACACCATATATTTT. The chain is encoded by TRBV2 joined to TRBJ1-3; the D gene remains uncertain. The germline V gene supplies CDR1 SNHLY and CDR2 FYNNEI. The CDR3 sequence holds 18 residues, the cysteine and phenylalanine included. The CDR3 DNA has 54 bases and is translated from base 1. V is pared back by 3 bases and J by 0 bases, with 18 bases lying between the germline termini.